This T cell receptor (beta chain) was profiled in a study of blood T cell repertoires in COVID-19. On the study more broadly: The analysed material was cDNA or gDNA that came from T cells, B-cell-depleted T cells, or PBMCs.

Losses at the gene ends were 4 bases for V and 6 bases for J; bases not matched to a gene: 12. The CDR3 totals 16 residues. Germline assignment: CDR1 SQVTM and CDR2 ANQGSEA. Source study methods: Estimated nucleated cell counts came from reference gene primer amplification. TCRdb's table, derived via immunoSEQ multiplex PCR, lists solely in-frame clones and lacks some. The V and J calls and clone size were taken over from that table, and D and trimming were inferred from the DNA. The sample has 250,000 to 300,000 clones, 88% seen once. This TCR was recovered from a woman in her 70s with COVID-19, enrolled during active disease. The sequenced sample consisted of peripheral blood. The chain carries TRBV29-1 and TRBJ2-1; 10 bases fit TRBD1. DNA for the CDR3: TGCAGCGTTGTGGGGGCTTGGACAGGGGGTTTCAATGAGCAGTTCTTC. It encodes CSVVGAWTGGFNEQFF.